This TCR beta chain originates from a study of T cell responses to AZD1222 COVID-19 vaccine. Study-level results: Possibly, clonal diversity was underestimated; donors were largely white British and included more females. Distributed over spike, vaccine-associated CD4 TCRs predominated at 160-218 and 743-854. The number of AZD1222 recipients seropositive at baseline was only five to seven.

Measured with immunoSEQ multiplex PCR; TCRdb has only the in-frame clones, and not every one. Of some 190,000 clones in the sample, approximately 92% are singletons; the top ten hold approximately 1.4%. Points on this clone: No antigen is known for it.

V lost 5 bases to trimming and J lost 6 bases; unmatched junction nucleotides: 7. CDR3 length: 15 residues. Germline CDR1 is MNHEY and CDR2 is SVGAGI. Source: peripheral blood, taken on day 0 of AZD1222 vaccination. This receptor was identified in an adult in good health. The rearrangement links TRBV6-5 to TRBJ1-6, with 7 bases fitting TRBD1. The CDR3 nucleotides read TGTGCCAGCAGTCGGGACAGTATCCTTAATTCACCCCTCCACTTT. The encoded protein is CASSRDSILNSPLHF.